This T cell receptor beta chain was captured by sequencing in a study of T cell responses to AZD1222 COVID-19 vaccine (dated by TCRdb to the early 2020s). About the full investigation: TCR sequencing covered 230 to 250 trial participants: 207 given two doses of AZD1222 and 26 given two doses of MenACWY control vaccine. Trial participants were enrolled by age into subgroups of 18-55, 56-69 and 70-plus years, and roughly 150, 30 and 60 TCR-sequenced participants, respectively, were included in these subgroups.

Of note for this clone: What this receptor recognizes is not known. No much larger clonotype is one base removed from it; base qualities were not supplied.

The CDR3 regions of human TCRbeta chains were subjected to immunosequencing. Per the source publication's procedure: TCRs in the repertoires were matched against a reference library of SARS-CoV-2-specific TCRs that had been generated with the MIRA antigen-specificity platform. Breadth was defined as the fraction of unique TCRs that were SARS-CoV-2-associated, and depth was defined as the fraction of total T cells that were SARS-CoV-2-associated. Using the MIRA data, each spike-specific TCR was mapped to the spike region that the TCR reacts to and placed in a CD4 or CD8 class. Log10-transformed breadth and depth values were compared by one-way ANOVA with Sidak's multiple comparisons tests. As stored in TCRdb, this immuneACCESS dataset retains in-frame rearrangements with V and J assigned. A fraction of the clones does not appear; measured against another copy, unresolved V genes explain less than half of the discrepancy, and the remainder lacks a known reason. V, J and clone size reflect that table, while D and trimming were determined from the DNA. The sample yields some 71,000 clones; 80% to 90% were counted once. Of the sample, 25% to 35% is held by the ten largest clones.

General study outcomes and caveats: In the small 56-69-year group, the increase in depth fell short of significance, most likely because of low power. Spike-specific TCR breadth and depth rose significantly after two AZD1222 doses compared with day 0 and with MenACWY recipients. Reportedly, close to half of the unique spike-specific TCRs recognized epitopes lying outside the regions that are mutated in the B.1.351 and B.1.1.7 variants. Participants were mostly white British, with more females than males. The authors suggested clonal diversity may have been underestimated. Conclusions about previously exposed vaccinees are limited, since just 5 to 7 AZD1222 recipients were seropositive for SARS-CoV-2 at baseline. Because no samples from the day 14 peak response were available, repertoires could be characterized only after the peak T cell response. CD4 TCRs associated with the vaccine covered the entire spike protein, and the dominant responses were in regions 160-218 and 743-854.

This sample's time point label indicates: about 28 days (+/-7) after the second vaccine dose. AZD1222 recipients with second doses at about 4 weeks or about 12 weeks were pooled, because spike-specific TCR depth and breadth did not differ between schedules. Vaccinee samples came from UK trials COV001 and COV002, including a single-blind randomized controlled phase 2/3 trial of AZD1222 (ChAdOx1 nCoV-19) in healthy adults. For TCRbeta chain sequencing, PBMC samples were collected from trial participants at day 0 and at day 28 after the second dose. Including the terminal cysteine and phenylalanine, the CDR3 comprises 15 residues. The only DNA kept is the CDR3, 45 bases in frame from the first base. Here V drops 4 bases and J drops 7 bases, and the junction holds 6 bases not matched to any gene. CDR1 and CDR2, per the germline V gene, are KGHDR and SFDVKD.

The chain is encoded by TRBV24-1 joined to TRBJ2-2; 9 bases in the middle match TRBD1. This clonotype originated in an adult who received the AZD1222 COVID-19 vaccine. Specimen: peripheral blood, collected 28 days after the second AZD1222 dose. At the DNA level, the sequence is TGTGCCACCAGTGACACTGGACAGGGGATCGGGGAGCTGTTTTTT. It translates to CATSDTGQGIGELFF.